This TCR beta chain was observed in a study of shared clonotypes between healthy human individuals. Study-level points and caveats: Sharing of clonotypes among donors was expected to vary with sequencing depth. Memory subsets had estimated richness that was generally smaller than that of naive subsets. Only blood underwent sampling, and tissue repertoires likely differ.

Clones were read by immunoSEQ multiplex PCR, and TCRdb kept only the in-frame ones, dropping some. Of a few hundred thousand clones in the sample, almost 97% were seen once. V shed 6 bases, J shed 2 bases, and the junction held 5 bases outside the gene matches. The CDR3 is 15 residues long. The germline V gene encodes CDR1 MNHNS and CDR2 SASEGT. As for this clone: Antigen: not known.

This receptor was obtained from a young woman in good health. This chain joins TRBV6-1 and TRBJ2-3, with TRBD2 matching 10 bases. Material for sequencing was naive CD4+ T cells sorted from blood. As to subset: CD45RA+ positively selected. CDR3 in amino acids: CASSPGLAHTDTQYF. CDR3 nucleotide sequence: TGTGCCAGCAGCCCGGGACTAGCGCACACAGATACGCAGTATTTT.